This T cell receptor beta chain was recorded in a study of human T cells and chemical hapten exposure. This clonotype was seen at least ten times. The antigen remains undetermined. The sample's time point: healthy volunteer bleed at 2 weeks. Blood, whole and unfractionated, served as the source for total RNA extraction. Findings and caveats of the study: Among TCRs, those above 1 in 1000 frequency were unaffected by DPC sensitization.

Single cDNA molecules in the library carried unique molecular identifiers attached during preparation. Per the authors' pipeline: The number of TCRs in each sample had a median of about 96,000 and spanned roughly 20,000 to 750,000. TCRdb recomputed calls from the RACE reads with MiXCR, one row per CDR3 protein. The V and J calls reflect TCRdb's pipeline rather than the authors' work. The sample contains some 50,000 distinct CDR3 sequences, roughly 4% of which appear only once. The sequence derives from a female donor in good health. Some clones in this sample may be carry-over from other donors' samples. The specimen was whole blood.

DNA for the CDR3: TGTGCCAGCAGCCTAACCCCAAAGCCCCAGCATTTT. It encodes CASSLTPKPQHF. This rearrangement joins TRBV6-2 or TRBV6-3 to TRBJ1-5; D call uncertain. The CDR3 extends over 12 amino acids. Deletions cut 6 bases from V and 8 bases from J, with 11 bases between. Germline V lookup: CDR1 MNHEY, CDR2 SVGEGT.